Shown below are 9 T cell receptor beta chains from a single sample sequenced in a study of Graves' ophthalmopathy and Graves' hyperthyroidism. RNA transcripts served as template for amplifying TCR beta CDR3 sequences. HTBI primers primed a first-round RT-PCR, and a second-round multiplex PCR followed. TCRdb redid the calling of the multiplex PCR reads with MiXCR, one entry per CDR3 protein. The data hold 500,000 to 700,000 distinct CDR3 sequences, with about 20% observed a single time. The sample taken for sequencing was peripheral blood. The receptors derive from a woman aged 18-29 years with stable Graves' hyperthyroidism. Some clones in this sample may be carry-over from other donors' samples.

The J gene is TRBJ2-5, the V gene TRBV20-1; 8 bases line up with TRBD2. Germline assignment: CDR1 DFQATT and CDR2 SNEGSKA (reference sequence). This CDR3 comprises 13 residues. After removal of 2 bases from V and 12 bases from J, the junction contained 11 bases not matched to a gene. The CDR3 DNA follows: TGCAGTGCTAGAAGTTCTAGCGGGCCCCCCAAGTACTTC. The encoded protein is CSARSSSGPPKYF.

CDR3 in DNA: TGTGCCAGCAGGCAGACAGGGGGCTATCAGCCTCAACATTTT. Translating it yields CASRQTGGYQPQHF. The V and J genes are TRBV12-3 or TRBV12-4 and TRBJ1-5; 10 positions match TRBD1. The CDR3 runs 14 residues. V trimming: 6 bases; J trimming: 16 bases; junction bases outside the gene matches: 15.

This clonotype occurred many times. The chain recombines TRBV6-2 or TRBV6-3 with TRBJ1-5, with 7 bases matching TRBD1. The length of the CDR3 is 17 residues. V shed 5 bases, J shed 2 bases, and the junction held 12 bases outside the gene matches. Germline CDR1 and CDR2: MNHEY and SVGEGT. The CDR3 DNA reads TGTGCCAGCAGTGCGGGACAGCGCCTGAGGGGCAATCAGCCCCAGCATTTT. Amino acids: CASSAGQRLRGNQPQHF.

This clonotype came up many times. The chain recombines TRBV4-1 with TRBJ2-7, with 11 bases fitting TRBD2. This CDR3 spans 17 amino acids. Germline CDR1 MGHRA, CDR2 YSYEKL. The V segment lost 4 bases and the J segment 0 bases; nucleotides outside the gene matches: 8. The CDR3 DNA follows: TGCGCCAGCAGCCCGGACGTCCTAGCGGGGGGCTCCTACGAGCAGTACTTC. This gives the protein CASSPDVLAGGSYEQYF.

This clonotype was picked up many times. The rearrangement uses TRBV28 and TRBJ2-4, with D possibly being TRBD2 (5 bases). The germline V gene encodes CDR1 MDHEN and CDR2 SYDVKM. Trimming left V 2 bases short and J 10 bases short, with 9 bases between. This CDR3 has 12 residues. The CDR3 sequence: CASSLLQRIQYF. CDR3 nucleotides: TGTGCCAGCAGTTTACTCCAGCGGATTCAGTACTTC.

This clonotype was seen at least ten times. The chain is built from TRBV7-2 and TRBJ2-7; TRBD1 is a possible D gene (6 bases). Germline V CDR1 and CDR2: SGHTA, FQGNSA. The CDR3 has 14 amino acids. The germline V and J ends were trimmed by 5 bases and 1 base, with 12 bases remaining between them. The DNA of the CDR3 is TGTGCCAGCAGCAACCGGACAGTTTCCTACGAGCAGTACTTC. Translation: CASSNRTVSYEQYF.

This clonotype has a count of ten or more. This sequence joins TRBV6-1 and TRBJ2-7; tentative D call: TRBD2 (5 bases). The ends were cut back, 3 bases at V and 2 bases at J, with 11 bases in the middle. The germline V gene encodes CDR1 MNHNS and CDR2 SASEGT. The CDR3 runs 14 residues. For the CDR3, the DNA is TGTGCCAGCAGTGACAGCGGAAGGACCTACGAGCAGTACTTC. Its protein is CASSDSGRTYEQYF.

This clonotype appeared many times. This sequence joins TRBV12-3 or TRBV12-4 and TRBJ2-7; TRBD2 agrees at 11 bases. The ends lost 7 bases at V and 2 bases at J; junction bases unmatched: 7. The CDR3 runs to 15 residues. The CDR3 DNA is TGTGCCAGCAACCTAATAGCGGGGGGGCCCTACGAGCAGTACTTC. This translates into CASNLIAGGPYEQYF.

J is TRBJ2-7 and V is TRBV5-1; D is unresolved. This CDR3 contains 12 residues. CDR1 and CDR2 from the germline V gene are SGHRS and YFSETQ. V lost 0 bases, J lost 12 bases, and 13 bases lay in between. CDR3 in amino acids: CASSLVERLWYF. CDR3 DNA: TGCGCCAGCAGCTTGGTGGAGCGCCTTTGGTACTTC.